Below are 21 T cell receptor beta chains sequenced from a single sample in a study of blood T cell repertoires in COVID-19. The repertoire was sequenced with immunoSEQ multiplex PCR; TCRdb's copy has only in-frame clones and lacks some. The sample consists of about 360,000 clones, roughly four fifths of them appearing once. The material sequenced was peripheral blood. These receptors were collected from a human donor with acute or convalescent COVID-19. The donor label of this sample is uncertain.

The V gene is TRBV19, the J gene TRBJ2-6, with 7 positions matching TRBD1. Per germline, CDR1 LNHDA and CDR2 SQIVND (reference sequence). J lost 2 bases, V lost 9 bases, and 4 bases had no gene match. The CDR3 spans 14 residues. The CDR3 loop reads CASLDRAGANVLTF. As DNA, the CDR3 is TGTGCCAGCCTAGACAGGGCTGGGGCCAACGTCCTGACTTTC. The full variable domain, its missing parts supplied by reference TRBV19 and TRBJ2-6, is DGGITQSPKYLFRKEGQNVTLSCEQNLNHDAMYWYRQDPGQGLRLIYYSQIVNDFQKGDIAEGYSVSREKKESFPLTVTSAQKNPTAFYLCASLDRAGANVLTFGAGSRLTVL.

There are a few counts of this clone. The chain employs TRBV5-1 and TRBJ2-7, with 11 bases matching TRBD2. The CDR3 has 14 residues. Germline V gene data show CDR1 as SGHRS and CDR2 as YFSETQ. The J segment lost 4 bases and the V segment lost 2 bases, leaving 2 bases of the junction unmatched. CDR3 in amino acids: CASSFTSGSYEQYF. DNA for the CDR3: TGCGCCAGCAGCTTCACTAGCGGGAGTTACGAGCAGTACTTC.

The rearrangement links TRBV7-6 to TRBJ2-3, with D uncertain. Germline CDR1 is SGHVS and CDR2 is FNYEAQ. V was clipped by 7 bases and J by 6 bases, with 8 bases between them. The CDR3 spans 11 residues. CDR3 protein: CASKWADTQYF. The CDR3 DNA sequence: TGTGCCAGCAAGTGGGCGGATACGCAGTATTTT.

The chain recombines TRBV5-1 with TRBJ2-4; tentatively, D is TRBD2 (6 bases). The V end lost 4 bases, the J end lost 6 bases, and 14 bases lay between the germline ends. This CDR3 has 14 amino acids. Germline CDR1 SGHRS, CDR2 YFSETQ. CDR3 residues: CASSPGGGGNIQYF. The DNA for the CDR3 is TGCGCCAGCAGCCCCGGTGGGGGAGGAAACATTCAGTACTTC.

The chain combines TRBV6-5 with TRBJ1-1; D is unclear. Trimming left V 7 bases short and J 2 bases short, with 14 bases between. Germline V CDR1 and CDR2: MNHEY, SVGAGI. CDR3 length: 14 amino acids. The CDR3 loop is CASTPQRLNTEAFF. CDR3 DNA: TGTGCCAGCACCCCACAGAGATTAAACACTGAAGCTTTCTTT.

This clone has a single count. This chain connects TRBV5-1 to TRBJ1-1; TRBD1 agrees at 10 bases. The CDR3 has 15 amino acids. Per germline, CDR1 SGHRS and CDR2 YFSETQ. V lost 0 bases to trimming and J lost 4 bases; unmatched junction nucleotides: 3. Here the CDR3 DNA reads TGCGCCAGCAGCTTGGGAGGGACAGGGGTCACTGAAGCTTTCTTT. This translates into CASSLGGTGVTEAFF.

The V call is TRBV18, the J call TRBJ2-5, with 10 bases identical to TRBD1. Germline-derived CDR1 and CDR2 are KGHSH and LQKENI. The V segment lost 3 bases and the J segment 2 bases; nucleotides outside the gene matches: 12. The CDR3 covers 18 residues. The CDR3: CASSPGTGVARGQETQYF. The CDR3 DNA is TGTGCCAGCTCACCCGGGACAGGGGTAGCTAGAGGGCAAGAGACCCAGTACTTC.

The chain is built from TRBV7-8 and TRBJ1-6; 7 bases are shared with TRBD1. With V trimmed by 2 bases and J by 9 bases, 4 bases remained unmatched. Germline loops: CDR1 SGHVS, CDR2 FQNEAQ. The CDR3 runs to 14 residues. The chain's CDR3 is CASSLFRGASPLHF. CDR3 DNA sequence: TGTGCCAGCAGCTTATTCAGGGGGGCTTCACCCCTCCACTTT.

The chain employs TRBV10-2 and TRBJ1-2, with no clear D. The germline V gene has CDR1 WSHSY and CDR2 SAAADI. The V and J ends lost 3 bases and 1 base respectively, with 9 bases between them. The CDR3 is 14 amino acids. The CDR3 nucleotides are TGCGCCAGCAGTGACTCAGGTCTTAACTATGGCTACACCTTC. Its translation: CASSDSGLNYGYTF.

Concerning this clone: Distinct nucleotide sequences in the sample also encode this CDR3. The chain carries TRBV18 and TRBJ2-2, with D possibly being TRBD1 (6 bases). This CDR3 is built from 13 residues. The germline V and J ends were trimmed by 6 bases and 1 base, with 6 bases remaining between them. Germline V gives CDR1 KGHSH, CDR2 LQKENI. CDR3 sequence (DNA): TGTGCCAGCTCGGACAGGAACACCGGGGAGCTGTTTTTT. It encodes CASSDRNTGELFF. Drawing the rest from reference TRBV18 and TRBJ2-2, the complete variable domain is NAGVMQNPRHLVRRRGQEARLRCSPMKGHSHVYWYRQLPEEGLKFMVYLQKENIIDESGMPKERFSAEFPKEGPSILRIQQVVRGDSAAYFCASSDRNTGELFFGEGSRLTVL.

The chain links TRBV2 to TRBJ2-3; TRBD2 agrees at 10 bases. The V gene end was trimmed by 0 bases and the J gene end by 5 bases; junction bases not matched to a gene: 8. The germline V gene has CDR1 SNHLY and CDR2 FYNNEI. The length of the CDR3 is 17 residues. The CDR3, as DNA: TGTGCCAGCAGTGAAGCGAGGCTAGCGGGGGAGGGAGATACGCAGTATTTT. The encoded protein is CASSEARLAGEGDTQYF.

The rearrangement joins TRBV10-1 to TRBJ2-6; perhaps TRBD1 as D (6 bases). The germline V gene has CDR1 WNHNN and CDR2 SYGVQD (reference sequence). The CDR3 has 16 amino acids. V lost 6 bases and J 3 bases, leaving 15 bases between the germline ends. The CDR3, as DNA: TGCGCCAGCAGACGCCAGGGGAGTTTTGGGGCCAACGTCCTGACTTTC. Translating gives CASRRQGSFGANVLTF.

The chain has TRBV5-1 and TRBJ2-5; 7 positions match TRBD2. CDR3 length: 13 amino acids. The V segment lost 0 bases and the J segment 7 bases; nucleotides outside the gene matches: 3. Looked up from germline, CDR1 is SGHRS and CDR2 is YFSETQ. The DNA for the CDR3 is TGCGCCAGCAGCTTGGCCGGCGGGGGGACCCAGTACTTC. Amino acid sequence: CASSLAGGGTQYF.

This clone has just one count. The chain is built from TRBV7-9 and TRBJ1-1, with 7 nucleotides matching TRBD1. The trim removed 5 bases at V and 0 bases at J, leaving 3 bases unmatched. CDR1 and CDR2 from the germline V gene are SEHNR and FQNEAQ (reference sequence). The CDR3 contains 14 residues. The CDR3 nucleotides read TGTGCCAGCAGCCCCGACAGGGTGAACACTGAAGCTTTCTTT. It codes for CASSPDRVNTEAFF.

This chain links TRBV5-1 with TRBJ2-1; 9 nucleotides agree with TRBD2. CDR1 is SGHRS, CDR2 YFSETQ, per germline. The CDR3 consists of 14 residues. The V and J ends lost 5 bases and 6 bases, in that order; junction bases with no gene match: 6. Here the CDR3 DNA reads TGCGCCAGCAGGCGCGGGGGGGCATCCAATGAGCAGTTCTTC. As protein: CASRRGGASNEQFF.

This chain uses TRBV15 with TRBJ1-5; unclear D gene. CDR1 and CDR2 from the germline V gene are LNHNV and YYDKDF (reference sequence). The CDR3 consists of 11 residues. V gave up 6 bases and J gave up 9 bases, with 9 bases separating them. The CDR3 coding sequence is TGTGCCACCAGTGAGCGGGGGCCCCAGCATTTT. This gives the protein CATSERGPQHF.

This clone was observed once. V gene TRBV12-3 or TRBV12-4 combines with J gene TRBJ1-5; D not certain. The CDR3 covers 12 residues. Trimming took 3 bases from V and 7 from J, leaving 7 bases between them. The CDR3 nucleotides read TGTGCCAGCAGTTTTTATGGCCAGCCCCAGCATTTT. The encoded protein is CASSFYGQPQHF.

This sequence joins TRBV6-5 and TRBJ1-4; TRBD1 aligns across 7 bases. CDR3 length: 13 amino acids. Per the germline V gene, CDR1 is MNHEY and CDR2 is SVGAGI. V dropped 8 bases and J dropped 1; count of bases not matched to a gene: 1. CDR3: CASRQGTNEKLFF. The CDR3 coding sequence is TGTGCCAGCCGACAGGGAACTAATGAAAAACTGTTTTTT.

This clone appeared a single time. The CDR3 loop is CASTPAGVSGSNEQFF. Written as DNA, the CDR3 is TGTGCCAGTACCCCAGCGGGGGTGTCAGGGAGTAATGAGCAGTTCTTC. V and J are TRBV19 and TRBJ2-1; 8 bases line up with TRBD2. Germline V gives CDR1 LNHDA, CDR2 SQIVND (reference sequence). After removal of 7 bases from V and 7 bases from J, the junction contained 15 bases not matched to a gene. CDR3 size: 16 residues. The full variable domain, completed using reference TRBV19 and TRBJ2-1, is DGGITQSPKYLFRKEGQNVTLSCEQNLNHDAMYWYRQDPGQGLRLIYYSQIVNDFQKGDIAEGYSVSREKKESFPLTVTSAQKNPTAFYLCASTPAGVSGSNEQFFGPGTRLTVL.

The chain joins TRBV6-4 to TRBJ1-2; 7 bases align to TRBD1. V trimming: 7 bases; J trimming: 2 bases; junction bases outside the gene matches: 7. The CDR3 covers 14 residues. CDR1 and CDR2 (germline): MRHNA, SNTAGT. CDR3 DNA sequence: TGTGCCAGCAAGGGGCAGGGGGACAACTATGGCTACACCTTC. It specifies CASKGQGDNYGYTF.

The chain is built from TRBV11-3 and TRBJ1-1; TRBD1 is a possible D gene (5 bases). The CDR3 length is 12 residues. The V and J ends lost 5 bases and 3 bases respectively, with 7 bases between them. Per germline, CDR1 SGHNT and CDR2 YENEEA. The CDR3 protein is CASSTGDTEAFF. The CDR3 nucleotides are TGTGCCAGCAGCACGGGGGACACTGAAGCTTTCTTT.